This TCR beta chain was profiled in a study of blood T cells in healthy people across ages (dated by TCRdb to 2015 to 2017). For context, the study as a whole: In model experiments, template switching captured roughly one uniquely barcoded TCR beta cDNA molecule for every two T cells. Using deep sequencing normalized with unique cDNA molecular identifiers, the study measured how TCR beta repertoire diversity changes with age. Four age groups were formed from the donors: young (average about 16 years), middle-aged (approximately 41), aged (under 70) and long-lived (less than 85). To avoid experimental bias, donors of different ages were randomly spread across the sequencing lanes. The study analyzed two additional independent replicas of 1 million unique cDNA reads from the same blood draw for two donors, one aged 18 to 29 and one aged 80 or older. The paper as a whole reports these results and caveats: As age increased, observed TCR beta diversity per million T cells dropped in a roughly linear way, and a significant reduction was already evident by age 40. Estimates of total diversity based on one million sequenced T cells were considered lower bounds and underestimates. The CMV infection status of donors was not known, potentially confounding age-related changes in expanded clonotypes. Compared with the aged group, the long-lived group had more naive CD4+ T cells, fewer expanded clones and increased TCR diversity, a pattern suggesting age selection. Because profiling used bulk unsorted PBMCs, naive and antigen-experienced compartments could not be compared conclusively. Observed TCR beta diversity correlated strongly with the percentage of naive T cells measured by flow cytometry.

Library method: 5' RACE. The sequencer was an Illumina HiSeq 2500. A second about 6 to 11 cycle PCR used a sample-barcoded 5' primer and a J-beta primer mix. Each TCR beta cDNA molecule received a unique molecular identifier from a template-switch 5' adaptor carrying 12 random nucleotides. Each sample yielded at least 3 million CDR3-containing paired-end reads. All of the RNA was converted into first-strand cDNA using the Mint cDNA synthesis kit, with a TRBC-specific oligonucleotide serving as the primer. Following uracil-DNA glycosylase treatment, all cDNA underwent a first 18-cycle PCR with the universal primers M1SS and BC2_uni_R. The paper's data handling went like this. Each sample was normalized by randomly selecting 1 million high-quality reads, each carrying a distinct molecular identifier. Reads sharing molecular identifiers were discarded rather than binned into consensus sequences. CDR3 identification, clonotype clustering and error correction used MiTCR with a Q25 quality threshold and the strictest error-elimination algorithm. A nonparametric unseen species model using Euler transformation provided a lower-bound estimate of total TCR beta diversity. TCRdb passed the public sequencing reads through fastp at Q25 and MiXCR, retaining productive beta sequences. Rows matching on CDR3 protein sequence are summarized as one entry with the most common DNA and genes. TCRdb, not the authors, supplied the V and J calls. A total of 600,000 to 800,000 distinct CDR3 sequences appear in this sample, under 25% of them only once. The ten largest clonotypes hold about 3.6% of the sample.

This clonotype appeared a few times. There is no known antigen for this receptor. Nothing much larger sits one base from this clone, and base qualities are not available. The donors were about 40 Caucasian individuals from Russia, aged about 6 to 95 years, who were systemically healthy. Around 9.7 milliliters of peripheral blood were collected from each donor into EDTA-treated Vacutainer tubes. PBMCs were isolated by Ficoll-Paque density-gradient centrifugation, with at least 7 million obtained per sample. Total RNA, at least 6 micrograms per sample, was extracted from PBMCs with Trizol reagent. The percentages of naive CD45RAhigh/CD27high T cells were determined by flow cytometry on a PBMC aliquot from every donor. Counted from cysteine to phenylalanine, this CDR3 has 14 amino acids. The kept DNA is CDR3 alone, 42 bases in frame from the first base. Sequences SGHAT (CDR1) and FQNNGV (CDR2) are obtained from the germline V gene. V was cut back by 5 bases and J by 2 bases, leaving a gap of 13 bases between them.

What was sequenced was blood. The TCR originated in a man in his 70s in good health. The chain is made from TRBV11-2 and TRBJ2-7; possibly the D gene is TRBD1, per 6 matching bases. The CDR3 corresponds to CASSEDRLAYEQYF. The bases are TGTGCCAGCAGCGAGGACAGATTGGCCTACGAGCAGTACTTC.